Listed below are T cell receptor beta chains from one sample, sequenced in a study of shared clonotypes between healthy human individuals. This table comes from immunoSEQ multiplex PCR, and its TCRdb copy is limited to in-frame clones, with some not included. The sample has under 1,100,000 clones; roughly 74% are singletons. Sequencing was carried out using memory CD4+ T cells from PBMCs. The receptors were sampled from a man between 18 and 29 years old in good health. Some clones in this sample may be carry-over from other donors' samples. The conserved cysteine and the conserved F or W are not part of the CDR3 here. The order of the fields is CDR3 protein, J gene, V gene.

CDR3aa: ASSTGLEQPQH; j_gene: TRBJ1-5; v_gene: TRBV18
CDR3aa: ASSVKGGENIQY; j_gene: TRBJ2-4; v_gene: TRBV9
CDR3aa: ASSQGLAEGADTQY; j_gene: TRBJ2-3; v_gene: TRBV4-1
CDR3aa: ASSLRGEKLF; j_gene: TRBJ1-4; v_gene: TRBV28
CDR3aa: ASSPGPVWGREQY; j_gene: TRBJ2-7; v_gene: TRBV7-9
CDR3aa: ASSLEVGGSYGQY; j_gene: TRBJ2-7; v_gene: TRBV4-3
CDR3aa: ASSSLAGPSHYEQY; j_gene: TRBJ2-7; v_gene: TRBV11-2
CDR3aa: AWGGGHEQF; j_gene: TRBJ2-1; v_gene: TRBV30
CDR3aa: ASTRKPGSNQPQH; j_gene: TRBJ1-5; v_gene: TRBV6-5
CDR3aa: ASSPKTGNEQY; j_gene: TRBJ2-7; v_gene: TRBV18
CDR3aa: ASSRGDSYGYT; j_gene: TRBJ1-2; v_gene: TRBV5-1
CDR3aa: ASSLAGLSSYEQY; j_gene: TRBJ2-7; v_gene: TRBV28
CDR3aa: ASSTGLANNEQF; j_gene: TRBJ2-1; v_gene: TRBV5-1
CDR3aa: ASRPPENTEAF; j_gene: TRBJ1-1; v_gene: TRBV6-1
CDR3aa: ASSLGGSRRTEAF; j_gene: TRBJ1-1; v_gene: TRBV28
CDR3aa: ASSLLGRPNTEAF; j_gene: TRBJ1-1; v_gene: TRBV5-5
CDR3aa: ASSQGDRAYGYT; j_gene: TRBJ1-2; v_gene: TRBV4-1
CDR3aa: ASSSRGSGTYEQY; j_gene: TRBJ2-7; v_gene: TRBV5-4
CDR3aa: ASSYTSGRDYEQY; j_gene: TRBJ2-7; v_gene: TRBV7-6
CDR3aa: ASKVDISGNTIY; j_gene: TRBJ1-3; v_gene: TRBV2
CDR3aa: ASRATSGSTGELF; j_gene: TRBJ2-2; v_gene: TRBV28
CDR3aa: ASSTRRRSNQPQH; j_gene: TRBJ1-5; v_gene: TRBV28
CDR3aa: ASSYGQVSGNTIY; j_gene: TRBJ1-3; v_gene: TRBV9
CDR3aa: ASSLALQPANEQF; j_gene: TRBJ2-1; v_gene: TRBV5-1
CDR3aa: ASSSQRESEQF; j_gene: TRBJ2-1; v_gene: TRBV21-1
CDR3aa: ASSPGGVGADTQY; j_gene: TRBJ2-3; v_gene: TRBV4-1
CDR3aa: ASSLGVGEAF; j_gene: TRBJ1-1; v_gene: TRBV7-3
CDR3aa: ASSFRDSNQPQH; j_gene: TRBJ1-5; v_gene: TRBV7-2
CDR3aa: ASSLGGAGRNIQY; j_gene: TRBJ2-4; v_gene: TRBV11-3
CDR3aa: ASSFRGPSQPQH; j_gene: TRBJ1-5; v_gene: TRBV28
CDR3aa: ASRDRAYEQY; j_gene: TRBJ2-7; v_gene: TRBV6-5
CDR3aa: ASSYSWDIYGYT; j_gene: TRBJ1-2; v_gene: TRBV6-5
CDR3aa: ATSQGTAKNIQY; j_gene: TRBJ2-4; v_gene: TRBV15
CDR3aa: ASSPGGSLPNEQF; j_gene: TRBJ2-1; v_gene: TRBV18
CDR3aa: ASSREHGGELF; j_gene: TRBJ2-2; v_gene: TRBV11-3
CDR3aa: ASSQLGFKDTQY; j_gene: TRBJ2-3; v_gene: TRBV4-1
CDR3aa: ASRSGLRLKQY; j_gene: TRBJ2-7; v_gene: TRBV7-8
CDR3aa: ASSLRDGTLRDT; j_gene: TRBJ1-2; v_gene: TRBV11-2